This TCR beta chain was identified in a study of prognosis after radiotherapy for stage I lung cancer. Across the study: Distant metastases after radiotherapy occurred in a handful of patients at a median of about seven months; under 19 showed no significant progression.

Two rounds of multiplex PCR amplified TCR beta CDR3 from genomic DNA. Round one of PCR was performed, and it used primers specific to each TRBV and TRBJ gene. MiXCR, applied by TCRdb to the multiplex PCR reads, yields one record per CDR3 protein. The table includes about 59,000 distinct CDR3 sequences, about a quarter detected once. The V gene end was trimmed by 3 bases and the J gene end by 4 bases; junction bases not matched to a gene: 7. The CDR3 is made up of 15 amino acids. This clonotype was found many times. The gene calls are TRBV12-3 or TRBV12-4 and TRBJ2-5; TRBD1 matches 8 bases. The receptor was derived from a donor aged 50 or older with non-small cell lung cancer. Here the sequenced sample was PBMCs, taken before or after stereotactic body radiation therapy (not recorded which). The CDR3 spells CASSLNSGGGETQYF. CDR3 coding DNA: TGTGCCAGCAGTTTGAACTCAGGGGGCGGAGAGACCCAGTACTTC.